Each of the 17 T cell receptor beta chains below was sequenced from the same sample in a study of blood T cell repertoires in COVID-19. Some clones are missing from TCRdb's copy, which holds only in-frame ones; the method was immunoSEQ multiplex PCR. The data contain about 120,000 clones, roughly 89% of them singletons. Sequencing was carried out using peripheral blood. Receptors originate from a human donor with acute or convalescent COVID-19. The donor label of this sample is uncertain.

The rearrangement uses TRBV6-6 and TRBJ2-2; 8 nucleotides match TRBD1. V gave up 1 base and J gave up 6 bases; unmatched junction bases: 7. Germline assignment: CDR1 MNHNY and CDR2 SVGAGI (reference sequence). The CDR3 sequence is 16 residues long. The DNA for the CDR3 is TGTGCCAGCAGTTACTTGTCGGGACAGGAAGCCGGGGAGCTGTTTTTT. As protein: CASSYLSGQEAGELFF.

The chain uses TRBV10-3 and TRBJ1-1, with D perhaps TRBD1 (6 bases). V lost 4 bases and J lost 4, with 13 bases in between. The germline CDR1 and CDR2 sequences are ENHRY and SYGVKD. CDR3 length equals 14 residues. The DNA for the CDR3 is TGTGCCATCAGTGGTAGACAGGAGGCCACTGAAGCTTTCTTT. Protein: CAISGRQEATEAFF.

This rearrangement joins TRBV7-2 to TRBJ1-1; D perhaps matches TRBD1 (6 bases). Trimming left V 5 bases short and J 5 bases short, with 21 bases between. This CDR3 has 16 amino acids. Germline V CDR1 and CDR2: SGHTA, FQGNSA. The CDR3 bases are TGTGCCAGCAGCCTAGGGGGTTCAGGAGGCGGGACTGAAGCTTTCTTT. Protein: CASSLGGSGGGTEAFF.

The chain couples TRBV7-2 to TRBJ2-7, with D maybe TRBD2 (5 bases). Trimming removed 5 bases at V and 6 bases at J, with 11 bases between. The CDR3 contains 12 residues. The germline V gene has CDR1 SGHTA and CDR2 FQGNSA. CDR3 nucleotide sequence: TGTGCCAGCAGCCCGCAAGAGGGCGAGCAGTACTTC. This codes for CASSPQEGEQYF.

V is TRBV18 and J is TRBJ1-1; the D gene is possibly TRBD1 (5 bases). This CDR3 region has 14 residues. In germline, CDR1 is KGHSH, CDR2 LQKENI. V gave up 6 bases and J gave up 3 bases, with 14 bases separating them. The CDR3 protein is CASSSDRSHTEAFF. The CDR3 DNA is TGTGCCAGCTCTTCAGACAGAAGTCACACTGAAGCTTTCTTT.

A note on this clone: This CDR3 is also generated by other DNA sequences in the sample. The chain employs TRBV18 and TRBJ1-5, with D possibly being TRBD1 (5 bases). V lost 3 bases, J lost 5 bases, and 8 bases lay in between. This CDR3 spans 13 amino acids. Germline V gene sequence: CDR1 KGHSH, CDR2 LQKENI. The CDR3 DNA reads TGTGCCAGCTCACCGGGCAGGGATCAGCCCCAGCATTTT. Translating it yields CASSPGRDQPQHF. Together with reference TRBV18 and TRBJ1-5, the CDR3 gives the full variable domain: NAGVMQNPRHLVRRRGQEARLRCSPMKGHSHVYWYRQLPEEGLKFMVYLQKENIIDESGMPKERFSAEFPKEGPSILRIQQVVRGDSAAYFCASSPGRDQPQHFGDGTRLSIL.

CDR3 in amino acids: CASSQVEFYNEQFF. In nucleotides, the CDR3 is TGCGCCAGCAGCCAAGTAGAATTCTACAATGAGCAGTTCTTC. The chain uses TRBV4-3 and TRBJ2-1; D is unresolved. The CDR3 runs to 14 residues. CDR1 and CDR2 (germline): LGHNA, YSLEER. V was clipped by 1 base and J by 3 bases, with 7 bases between them.

The CDR3: CASMGQAFSGNTIYF. For the CDR3, the DNA is TGTGCCAGCATGGGACAGGCGTTCTCTGGAAACACCATATATTTT. The rearrangement joins TRBV7-9 to TRBJ1-3; 8 bases map to TRBD1. This CDR3 is built from 15 residues. Trimming took 7 bases from V and 0 from J; bases not matched to a gene: 5. Germline V gene sequence: CDR1 SEHNR, CDR2 FQNEAQ (reference sequence).

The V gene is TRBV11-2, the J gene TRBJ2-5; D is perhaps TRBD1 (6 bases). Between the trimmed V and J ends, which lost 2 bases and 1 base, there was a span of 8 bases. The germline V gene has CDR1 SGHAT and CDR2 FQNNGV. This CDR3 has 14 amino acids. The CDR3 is CASSLNRAQETQYF. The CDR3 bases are TGTGCCAGCAGCTTAAACAGGGCCCAAGAGACCCAGTACTTC.

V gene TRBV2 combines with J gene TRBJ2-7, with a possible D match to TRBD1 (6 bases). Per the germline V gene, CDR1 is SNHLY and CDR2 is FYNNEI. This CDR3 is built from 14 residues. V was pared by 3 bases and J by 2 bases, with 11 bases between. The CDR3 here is CASSDSGATYEQYF. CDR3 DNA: TGTGCCAGCAGTGACTCAGGGGCCACCTACGAGCAGTACTTC.

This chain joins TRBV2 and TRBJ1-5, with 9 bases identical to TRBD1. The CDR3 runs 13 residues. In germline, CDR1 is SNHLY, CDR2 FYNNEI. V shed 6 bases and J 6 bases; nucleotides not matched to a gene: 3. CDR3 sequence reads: CASSGDRVQPQHF. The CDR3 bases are TGTGCCAGCAGCGGGGACAGGGTTCAGCCCCAGCATTTT. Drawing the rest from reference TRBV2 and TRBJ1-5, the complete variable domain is EPEVTQTPSHQVTQMGQEVILRCVPISNHLYFYWYRQILGQKVEFLVSFYNNEISEKSEIFDDQFSVERPDGSNFTLKIRSTKLEDSAMYFCASSGDRVQPQHFGDGTRLSIL.

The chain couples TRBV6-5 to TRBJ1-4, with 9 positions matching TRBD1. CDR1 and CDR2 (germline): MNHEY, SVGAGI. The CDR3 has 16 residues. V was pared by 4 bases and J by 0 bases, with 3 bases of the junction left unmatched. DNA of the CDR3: TGTGCCAGCAGTTGGACAGGGGCTCCAACTAATGAAAAACTGTTTTTT. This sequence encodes CASSWTGAPTNEKLFF.

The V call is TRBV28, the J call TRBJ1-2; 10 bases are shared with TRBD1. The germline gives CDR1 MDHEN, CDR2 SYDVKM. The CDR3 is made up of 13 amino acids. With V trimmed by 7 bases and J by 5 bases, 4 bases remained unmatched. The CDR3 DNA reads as TGTGCCAGCAAGACAGGGGGCGCTTATGGCTACACCTTC. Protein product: CASKTGGAYGYTF.

The CDR3 loop reads CASSLANTEAFF. The CDR3, as DNA: TGTGCCAGCAGCTTGGCGAACACTGAAGCTTTCTTT. The chain links TRBV11-2 to TRBJ1-1, with D unclear. Germline V gene data show CDR1 as SGHAT and CDR2 as FQNNGV. This CDR3 spans 12 amino acids. The V end was cut by 3 bases, the J end by 1 base, with 3 bases between.

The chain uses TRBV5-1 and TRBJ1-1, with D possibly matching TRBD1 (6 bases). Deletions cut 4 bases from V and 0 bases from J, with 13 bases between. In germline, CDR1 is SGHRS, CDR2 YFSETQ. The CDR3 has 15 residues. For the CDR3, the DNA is TGCGCCAGCAGCGCCGGACAGCTCATGAACACTGAAGCTTTCTTT. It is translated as CASSAGQLMNTEAFF. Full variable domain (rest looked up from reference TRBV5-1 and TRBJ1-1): KAGVTQTPRYLIKTRGQQVTLSCSPISGHRSVSWYQQTPGQGLQFLFEYFSETQRNKGNFPGRFSGRQFSNSRSEMNVSTLELGDSALYLCASSAGQLMNTEAFFGQGTRLTVV.

The CDR3 DNA follows: TGTGCCAGCAGCGTAGACAGCGGGAGGAGCACAGATACGCAGTATTTT. Encoded protein: CASSVDSGRSTDTQYF. J is TRBJ2-3 and V is TRBV9, with TRBD2 matching 9 bases. Trimming removed 0 bases from V and 0 bases from J; junction bases left unmatched: 2. Germline V CDR1 and CDR2: SGDLS, YYNGEE. The CDR3 length is 16 residues.

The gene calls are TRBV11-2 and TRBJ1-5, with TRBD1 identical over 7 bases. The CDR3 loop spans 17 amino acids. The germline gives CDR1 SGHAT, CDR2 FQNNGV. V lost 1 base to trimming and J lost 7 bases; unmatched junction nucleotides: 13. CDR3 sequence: CASSLADRVGAMQPQHF. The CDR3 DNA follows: TGTGCCAGCAGCTTAGCCGACAGGGTTGGAGCGATGCAGCCCCAGCATTTT. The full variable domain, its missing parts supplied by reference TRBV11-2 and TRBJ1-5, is EAGVAQSPRYKIIEKRQSVAFWCNPISGHATLYWYQQILGQGPKLLIQFQNNGVVDDSQLPKDRFSAERLKGVDSTLKIQPAKLEDSAVYLCASSLADRVGAMQPQHFGDGTRLSIL.